The clone carrying this TCR beta chain was seen just once. This sample is drawn from a study of T cell changes during pregnancy in multiple sclerosis. The assay was immunoSEQ multiplex PCR, and TCRdb's table has in-frame clones only and misses some. The table records approximately 69,000 clones, about 91% of them present only once. This CDR3 is 14 amino acids long. Germline values: CDR1 SGHTA, CDR2 FQGTGA. The J segment lost 4 bases and the V segment lost 5 bases, leaving 5 bases of the junction unmatched. The sample was CD4+ T cells from peripheral blood mononuclear cells, taken in the third trimester of pregnancy. The TCR originated in a female donor in good health, enrolled as a control in a pregnancy study. The rearrangement links TRBV7-3 to TRBJ1-3; TRBD1 matches 7 bases. DNA for the CDR3: TGTGCCAGCAGCAAAACAGGGGCCGGAAACACCATATATTTT. Its translation: CASSKTGAGNTIYF.